This record looks at one T cell receptor (beta chain) sequence and its context. CDR3 length: 17 amino acids. Germline assignment: CDR1 MNHNS and CDR2 SASEGT. The ends were cut back, 5 bases at V and 1 base at J, with 17 bases in the middle. Amplification of TCR beta CDR3 regions used RNA transcripts. First-round RT-PCR relied on HTBI primers, and a second-round multiplex PCR came next. TCRdb recomputed calls from the multiplex PCR reads with MiXCR, one row per CDR3 protein. The data show hundreds of thousands of distinct CDR3 sequences, with around 21% seen just once and around 3.1% held by the top ten. This sample is drawn from a study of Graves' ophthalmopathy and Graves' hyperthyroidism. Study-wide background: Peripheral blood sampling occurred at initial diagnosis, before any treatment.

Excluded were patients with other autoimmune diseases, uncontrolled infections, pregnancy or lactation. This TCR came from a woman under 30 with stable Graves' hyperthyroidism. What was sequenced was peripheral blood. This chain links TRBV6-1 with TRBJ2-2, with a weak D call TRBD2 (5 bases). The DNA of the CDR3 is TGTGCCAGCAGTCAACCCGACCATGCGGGGAACACCGGGGAGCTGTTTTTT. Translating gives CASSQPDHAGNTGELFF.